The 9 T cell receptor beta chains given below trace back to one sample, sequenced in a study of T cell responses to AZD1222 COVID-19 vaccine. Only in-frame clones appear in the TCRdb table, and some are missing; sequencing was by immunoSEQ multiplex PCR. This sample yields 140,000 or so clones, of which around 84% are seen a single time; over 4.5% belongs to the top ten. The starting material was peripheral blood, obtained 28 days after the second AZD1222 dose. These receptors originate from an adult who received the AZD1222 COVID-19 vaccine.

The chain joins TRBV28 to TRBJ1-5; D call uncertain. V lost 3 bases and J lost 1, with 10 bases in between. The CDR3 length is 15 residues. CDR1 and CDR2 from the germline V gene are MDHEN and SYDVKM. The CDR3 DNA sequence: TGTGCCAGCAGTTTGGGCGTTGGGAGCAATCAGCCCCAGCATTTT. It codes for CASSLGVGSNQPQHF.

V gene TRBV6-5 combines with J gene TRBJ2-5, with D tentatively TRBD2 (6 bases). CDR1 is MNHEY and CDR2 is SVGAGI in the germline V gene. The CDR3 is 14 amino acids. Trimming removed 6 bases from V and 2 bases from J, with 13 bases in between. The CDR3 loop reads CASRIPGLQETQYF. For the CDR3, the DNA is TGTGCCAGCAGGATACCGGGACTTCAAGAGACCCAGTACTTC.

The gene calls are TRBV5-1 and TRBJ1-4, with 7 nucleotides matching TRBD1. The germline CDR1 and CDR2 sequences are SGHRS and YFSETQ. V shed 0 bases, J shed 6 bases, and the junction held 5 bases outside the gene matches. The CDR3 is 15 amino acids. DNA of the CDR3: TGCGCCAGCAGCTTGGAGACAGGGTCGGATGAAAAACTGTTTTTT. This sequence encodes CASSLETGSDEKLFF.

The chain has TRBV6-5 and TRBJ2-1, with TRBD2 matching over 11 bases. The trim removed 5 bases at V and 4 bases at J, leaving 4 bases unmatched. The CDR3 has 15 amino acids. The germline gives CDR1 MNHEY, CDR2 SVGAGI. The CDR3 is CASSHGTSGYNEQFF. The CDR3 DNA follows: TGTGCCAGCAGTCACGGGACTAGCGGATACAATGAGCAGTTCTTC.

V usage is TRBV3-1 (or the pseudogene TRBV3-2) and J usage is TRBJ2-2; no firm D call. The CDR3 totals 13 residues. Trimming shortened V by 4 bases and J by 6 bases, and 9 bases separated the two germline ends. CDR1 is LGHDT, CDR2 YNNKEL, per germline (reference sequence). In DNA, the CDR3 is TGTGCCAGCAGCCCTACAGTGGCCGGGGAGCTGTTTTTT. Translated, it gives CASSPTVAGELFF.

The rearrangement links TRBV6-5 to TRBJ1-2; 8 bases map to TRBD1. Germline CDR1 reads MNHEY; CDR2 reads SVGAGI. The CDR3 extends over 13 amino acids. The ends lost 6 bases at V and 4 bases at J; junction bases unmatched: 4. In DNA, the CDR3 is TGTGCCAGCAGGGCAGGGGGCGGCTATGGCTACACCTTC. As protein: CASRAGGGYGYTF.

This clone has just one count. This chain connects TRBV11-2 to TRBJ1-4; D call uncertain. Between the trimmed V and J ends, which lost 3 bases and 8 bases, there was a span of 7 bases. Germline CDR1 and CDR2: SGHAT and FQNNGV. CDR3 length: 12 residues. The DNA of the CDR3 is TGTGCCAGCAGCTTGAGTCCAGAAAAACTGTTTTTT. Its translation: CASSLSPEKLFF.

The V call is TRBV19, the J call TRBJ1-6; D is possibly TRBD1 (6 bases). The V end was cut by 5 bases, the J end by 7 bases, with 18 bases between. Germline V lookup: CDR1 LNHDA, CDR2 SQIVND (reference sequence). The CDR3 is 16 amino acids. CDR3 sequence: CASSAFWGAVNSPLHF. The DNA of the CDR3 is TGTGCCAGTAGTGCGTTTTGGGGGGCCGTCAATTCACCCCTCCACTTT.

J is TRBJ1-1 and V is TRBV6-1; D is perhaps TRBD1 (6 bases). V lost 0 bases, J lost 7 bases, and 9 bases lay in between. The V gene's germline CDR1 is MNHNS and CDR2 SASEGT. This CDR3 has 13 residues. The CDR3 here is CASSEAGRGEAFF. The CDR3 nucleotides are TGTGCCAGCAGTGAAGCTGGCAGGGGTGAAGCTTTCTTT.